The 9 T cell receptor beta chains in this list originate from one sample, sequenced in a study of OX40 agonist ivuxolimab in advanced cancers. Measured with immunoSEQ multiplex PCR; TCRdb has only the in-frame clones, and not every one. The profile shows approximately 82,000 clones, 70% to 90% of them singletons. This specimen consisted of CD4+ or CD8+ T cells sorted from blood, obtained in a trial of the OX40 agonist ivuxolimab. These receptors all come from an adult with an advanced solid tumor such as melanoma, head and neck, liver or kidney cancer.

The chain uses TRBV25-1 and TRBJ1-4, with a weak D call TRBD1 (6 bases). This CDR3 spans 15 amino acids. Trimming stripped 5 bases from V and 8 bases from J, with 18 bases between. The germline V gene has CDR1 MGHDK and CDR2 SYGVNS. The CDR3 nucleotides read TGTGCCAGCAGTCCCCACAGGGTTGAGATAGAAAAACTGTTTTTT. This encodes CASSPHRVEIEKLFF.

The chain recombines TRBV19 with TRBJ2-3; D remains unclear. There are 13 residues in the CDR3. The V end was cut by 7 bases, the J end by 4 bases, with 12 bases between. Germline V gene lookup returns CDR1 LNHDA and CDR2 SQIVND (reference sequence). As DNA, the CDR3 is TGTGCCAGTAAAGGCTCGTGGGCAGATACGCAGTATTTT. It is translated as CASKGSWADTQYF.

About this clone: A read error may account for a junction end that differs from germline. In DNA, the CDR3 is TGCGCCAGCATCTTGGGAGATACGCAGTATTTT. Translation gives CASILGDTQYF. The rearrangement links TRBV5-1 to TRBJ2-3; D not certain. The germline CDR1 and CDR2 sequences are SGHRS and YFSETQ. The CDR3 is made up of 11 amino acids.

This clone was seen at least ten times. This sequence joins TRBV7-6 and TRBJ1-4, with 9 nucleotides matching TRBD1. The CDR3 spans 16 residues. Germline V lookup: CDR1 SGHVS, CDR2 FNYEAQ. The trim removed 2 bases at V and 7 bases at J, leaving 8 bases unmatched. In DNA, the CDR3 is TGTGCCAGCAGCTTATCGGCGGGACAGGGCTCTGAAAAACTGTTTTTT. This codes for CASSLSAGQGSEKLFF.

The rearrangement joins TRBV18 to TRBJ1-2, with D perhaps TRBD1 (6 bases). Trimming pared 5 bases from V and 6 bases from J, leaving 16 bases between. Germline CDR1 KGHSH, CDR2 LQKENI. This CDR3 is 14 amino acids long. The CDR3: CASSSSGTINGYTF. The DNA for the CDR3 is TGTGCCAGCTCATCTTCCGGGACAATAAATGGCTACACCTTC.

The CDR3, as DNA: TGCGCCAGCAGGACCGGGACGGAGTGGTACAATGAGCAGTTCTTC. It yields the protein CASRTGTEWYNEQFF. The V gene is TRBV10-2, the J gene TRBJ2-1; TRBD1 or TRBD2 may be the D gene (5 bases each). The CDR3 extends over 15 amino acids. Germline V gene data show CDR1 as WSHSY and CDR2 as SAAADI. V dropped 6 bases and J dropped 4 bases, with 16 bases sitting between them.

The chain recombines TRBV5-5 with TRBJ2-7; maybe TRBD2 (5 bases). V gave up 5 bases and J gave up 0 bases, with 18 bases separating them. Germline CDR1 and CDR2: SGHKS and YYEKEE (reference sequence). CDR3 length: 16 amino acids. The CDR3 spells CASRPGLSESSYEQYF. CDR3 coding DNA: TGTGCCAGCAGGCCCGGACTGTCAGAAAGCTCCTACGAGCAGTACTTC.

V is TRBV7-9 and J is TRBJ2-5; D gene unclear. Germline V gives CDR1 SEHNR, CDR2 FQNEAQ (reference sequence). The ends were cut back, 4 bases at V and 4 bases at J, with 7 bases in the middle. This CDR3 has 12 residues. The chain's CDR3 is CASSSRAETQYF. CDR3 bases: TGTGCCAGCAGCTCAAGGGCAGAGACCCAGTACTTC.

This chain joins TRBV7-9 and TRBJ1-1; TRBD1 agrees at 8 bases. The J segment lost 1 base and the V segment lost 5 bases, leaving 9 bases of the junction unmatched. The germline CDR1 and CDR2 sequences are SEHNR and FQNEAQ (reference sequence). The CDR3 runs 16 residues. CDR3 region: CASSLGSGQGNTEAFF. As DNA, the CDR3 is TGTGCCAGCAGCCTAGGGTCCGGACAGGGGAACACTGAAGCTTTCTTT. The complete variable domain, with remaining parts taken from reference TRBV7-9 and TRBJ1-1, reads DTGVSQNPRHKITKRGQNVTFRCDPISEHNRLYWYRQTLGQGPEFLTYFQNEAQLEKSRLLSDRFSAERPKGSFSTLEIQRTEQGDSAMYLCASSLGSGQGNTEAFFGQGTRLTVV.